This passage covers 4 T cell receptor beta chains from one sample sequenced in a study of radiation and T cells in renal cell carcinoma. Profiling relied on immunoSEQ multiplex PCR, and the TCRdb table lists in-frame clones only, not all of them. The sample holds 90,000 to 100,000 clones, 80% to 90% seen once. Time point given: baseline pretreatment blood. Treatment reported: 15 Gy SBRT to primary tumor, nephrectomy 4 weeks later. The input for sequencing was blood, taken from a patient whose treatment included radiotherapy and nephrectomy. These receptor sequences come from a man in his fifties with renal cell carcinoma.

V and J are TRBV9 and TRBJ2-3, with 13 nucleotides matching TRBD2. Germline CDR1 reads SGDLS; CDR2 reads YYNGEE. J lost 6 bases, V lost 0 bases, and 7 bases had no gene match. CDR3 length: 17 amino acids. The CDR3 bases are TGTGCCAGCAGCGTAGGGACTAGCGGGGGTCAAGGCGATACGCAGTATTTT. Its protein is CASSVGTSGGQGDTQYF.

This sequence joins TRBV28 and TRBJ2-5; D may match TRBD1 or TRBD2 (5 bases each). The CDR3 contains 18 residues. V lost 1 base to trimming and J lost 3 bases, with 21 bases between them. The germline V gene has CDR1 MDHEN and CDR2 SYDVKM. CDR3 nucleotide sequence: TGTGCCAGCAGTTTATTATTCTTTAGGCAGGGAGAAAAAGAGACCCAGTACTTC. Translation: CASSLLFFRQGEKETQYF.

The V call is TRBV7-9, the J call TRBJ1-5, with D possibly TRBD1 on 6 matching bases. The V end lost 3 bases, the J end lost 4 bases, and 13 bases lay between the germline ends. Germline-derived CDR1 and CDR2 are SEHNR and FQNEAQ (reference sequence). CDR3 length: 15 residues. The CDR3 loop is CASSLGDTENQPQHF. The CDR3 DNA reads as TGTGCCAGCAGCTTGGGGGACACCGAAAATCAGCCCCAGCATTTT.

V usage is TRBV6-5 and J usage is TRBJ1-1; 7 positions match TRBD1. Germline V lookup: CDR1 MNHEY, CDR2 SVGAGI. The CDR3 consists of 15 residues. Unmatched junction bases numbered 6, after V lost 5 bases and J lost 0 bases. The CDR3 sequence: CASSSGDSMNTEAFF. Written as DNA, the CDR3 is TGTGCCAGCAGTAGCGGGGACAGTATGAACACTGAAGCTTTCTTT.